Shown below are 27 T cell receptor beta chains from a single sample sequenced in a study of T-cell memory formation after mild COVID-19 (dated by TCRdb to about 2021). The library was built by means of 5' RACE. Data came from an Illumina NovaSeq 6000. TCRdb's own reprocessing of the public reads used fastp at Q25 and MiXCR and kept productive beta chains. Merged by CDR3 protein, the rows form single entries marked with the most common genes and DNA. The sample table shows 250,000 to 350,000 distinct CDR3 sequences, and about a sixth are seen once. Jointly, the top ten make up roughly 20% of the sample. Specimen: PBMCs or a T cell subset sorted from them (not recorded which). The receptors were sampled from a man younger than 35 who had mild COVID-19 (a few samples of this study predate the infection). The sample titles of this study are shuffled in the database, so cell type and time point are left out; the donor was told from shared clones.

The gene calls are TRBV9 and TRBJ1-2; D unclear. V dropped 4 bases and J dropped 6 bases, with 10 bases sitting between them. The CDR3 has 12 residues. Per germline, CDR1 SGDLS and CDR2 YYNGEE. The CDR3 DNA reads TGTGCCAGCAGCCGGGATAGCCATGGCTACACCTTC. As protein: CASSRDSHGYTF. Complete variable domain (other parts from reference TRBV9 and TRBJ1-2): DSGVTQTPKHLITATGQRVTLRCSPRSGDLSVYWYQQSLDQGLQFLIQYYNGEERAKGNILERFSAQQFPDLHSELNLSSLELGDSALYFCASSRDSHGYTFGSGTRLTVV.

This clonotype was detected only a few times. The rearrangement uses TRBV6-5 and TRBJ1-6; possible D gene TRBD1, 5 bases. The CDR3 sequence is 17 residues long. CDR1 is MNHEY and CDR2 is SVGAGI in the germline V gene. The V and J ends lost 2 bases and 7 bases respectively, with 18 bases between them. The CDR3 is CASSYDPGEGRNSPLHF. The CDR3 DNA reads TGTGCCAGCAGTTACGACCCCGGCGAGGGGAGGAATTCACCCCTCCACTTT.

This clonotype appeared many times. The rearrangement links TRBV18 to TRBJ2-3; 11 nucleotides match TRBD1. CDR3 length: 17 amino acids. CDR1 and CDR2 (germline): KGHSH, LQKENI. The V gene end was trimmed by 10 bases and the J gene end by 5 bases; junction bases not matched to a gene: 17. This chain's CDR3 is CATSGIGQGARGDTQYF. As DNA, the CDR3 is TGTGCCACCTCCGGAATTGGACAGGGGGCCCGAGGAGATACGCAGTATTTT.

This chain joins TRBV7-7 and TRBJ2-5, with D perhaps TRBD2 (6 bases). The ends were cut back, 5 bases at V and 3 bases at J, with 10 bases in the middle. This CDR3 region has 13 residues. Germline assignment: CDR1 SSHAT and CDR2 FNYEAQ (reference sequence). The CDR3 protein is CASSRDFKETQYF. The CDR3 nucleotides read TGTGCCAGCAGCCGGGACTTTAAAGAGACCCAGTACTTC.

This clonotype was detected a few times. The rearrangement uses TRBV5-1 and TRBJ2-3; D is unclear. V lost 0 bases to trimming and J lost 5 bases, with 19 bases between them. CDR1 and CDR2 from the germline V gene are SGHRS and YFSETQ. CDR3 size: 17 residues. DNA of the CDR3: TGCGCCAGCAGCTTGGTCCTACAGATAAGCACGGGAGATACGCAGTATTTT. It translates to CASSLVLQISTGDTQYF.

This clonotype was counted between two and nine times. This chain links TRBV5-1 with TRBJ2-7; D may match TRBD1 or TRBD2 (5 bases each). CDR1 and CDR2 (germline): SGHRS, YFSETQ. Trimming removed 0 bases at V and 0 bases at J, with 10 bases between. CDR3 length equals 15 residues. The CDR3 sequence: CASSLVGPDSYEQYV. DNA of the CDR3: TGCGCCAGCAGCTTGGTGGGACCGGACTCCTACGAGCAGTACGTC.

This clonotype was found a few times. The rearrangement joins TRBV6-5 to TRBJ2-7; no firm D call. The CDR3 is made up of 13 amino acids. Germline-derived CDR1 and CDR2 are MNHEY and SVGAGI. V lost 5 bases and J lost 4, with 12 bases in between. For the CDR3, the DNA is TGTGCCAGCAGTGAGCATGGCCGATACGAGCAGTACTTC. Protein sequence: CASSEHGRYEQYF.

This clonotype was observed a few times. V gene TRBV30 combines with J gene TRBJ1-2, with D hard to call. Trimming stripped 3 bases from V and 4 bases from J, with 6 bases between. Germline CDR1 reads GTSNPN; CDR2 reads SVGIG (reference sequence). The CDR3 runs 11 residues. Written as DNA, the CDR3 is TGTGCCTGGAGCGCCGGCTATGGCTACACCTTC. It encodes CAWSAGYGYTF. Variable domain in full (rest from reference TRBV30 and TRBJ1-2): SQTIHQWPATLVQPVGSPLSLECTVEGTSNPNLYWYRQAAGRGLQLLFYSVGIGQISSEVPQNLSASRPQDRQFILSSKKLLLSDSGFYLCAWSAGYGYTFGSGTRLTVV.

The chain employs TRBV6-6 and TRBJ1-4, with D possibly TRBD1 on 5 matching bases. The germline V gene has CDR1 MNHNY and CDR2 SVGAGI (reference sequence). The CDR3 consists of 16 residues. Trimming shortened V by 3 bases and J by 4 bases, and 15 bases separated the two germline ends. The DNA of the CDR3 is TGTGCCAGCAGTTATCCCCAGGGCTCCTTTAATGAAAAACTGTTTTTT. It codes for CASSYPQGSFNEKLFF.

The CDR3 region is CASSTMTGEDTQYF. CDR3 bases: TGTGCCAGCTCAACAATGACAGGGGAAGATACGCAGTATTTT. The chain couples TRBV18 to TRBJ2-3; TRBD1 matches 8 bases. The length of the CDR3 is 14 residues. Germline CDR1 KGHSH, CDR2 LQKENI. Trimming removed 5 bases from V and 5 bases from J; junction bases left unmatched: 6.

This clonotype was counted only a few times. The rearrangement uses TRBV2 and TRBJ2-5, with 7 bases fitting TRBD1. The CDR3 spans 14 residues. The V gene's germline CDR1 is SNHLY and CDR2 FYNNEI. V dropped 11 bases and J dropped 2; count of bases not matched to a gene: 11. The CDR3 sequence: CAQGVQGTQETQYF. Here the CDR3 DNA reads TGTGCCCAGGGGGTACAGGGAACACAAGAGACCCAGTACTTC.

The genes are TRBV7-9 and TRBJ2-5, with 8 bases aligning to TRBD2. This CDR3 has 16 residues. The germline gives CDR1 SEHNR, CDR2 FQNEAQ (reference sequence). The V segment lost 5 bases and the J segment 4 bases; nucleotides outside the gene matches: 12. The DNA of the CDR3 is TGTGCCAGCAGCCCCGGGGGGGCGGGATTGATAGAGACCCAGTACTTC. It specifies CASSPGGAGLIETQYF.

In its sample, this clonotype was seen a few times. J is TRBJ1-1 and V is TRBV6-2 or TRBV6-3; D is perhaps TRBD1 (6 bases). This CDR3 is 15 amino acids long. Germline V CDR1 and CDR2: MNHEY, SVGEGT. V was shortened by 2 bases and J by 4 bases, with 14 bases between the two germline ends. The CDR3 sequence: CASSYDPQGGTEAFF. The CDR3 bases are TGTGCCAGCAGTTACGATCCACAGGGCGGCACTGAAGCTTTCTTT.

V gene TRBV4-2 combines with J gene TRBJ1-1; D not resolved. From germline, CDR1 is LGHNA and CDR2 YNFKEQ. CDR3 length: 15 amino acids. Trimming cost V 0 bases and J 1 base, with 9 bases left between them. CDR3 region: CASSQDPVRNTEAFF. For the CDR3, the DNA is TGTGCCAGCAGCCAAGATCCAGTCCGGAACACTGAAGCTTTCTTT.

The gene calls are TRBV7-2 and TRBJ2-5; either TRBD1 or TRBD2 may supply D (5 bases each). The V end lost 3 bases, the J end lost 2 bases, and 10 bases lay between the germline ends. Germline-derived CDR1 and CDR2 are SGHTA and FQGNSA. The CDR3 runs 14 residues. CDR3 sequence: CASSFSGRQETQYF. DNA of the CDR3: TGTGCCAGCAGCTTTTCGGGGCGACAAGAGACCCAGTACTTC.

This clonotype was seen ten or more times. The chain uses TRBV4-2 and TRBJ2-5; D is perhaps TRBD2 (5 bases). V gave up 2 bases and J gave up 5 bases, with 12 bases separating them. This CDR3 spans 14 amino acids. The germline CDR1 and CDR2 sequences are LGHNA and YNFKEQ. The CDR3 loop is CASSQPGSRETQYF. Here the CDR3 DNA reads TGTGCCAGCAGCCAACCGGGGAGCCGGGAGACCCAGTACTTC.

This clonotype has a count of ten or more. CDR3 bases: TGCGCCAGCAGCTTGGGAACCACAGTGAACACTGAAGCTTTCTTT. It translates to CASSLGTTVNTEAFF. The chain recombines TRBV5-1 with TRBJ1-1; no firm D call. The CDR3 extends over 15 amino acids. The germline CDR1 and CDR2 sequences are SGHRS and YFSETQ. Trimming removed 0 bases from V and 0 bases from J, with 9 bases in between. Looking up the rest from reference TRBV5-1 and TRBJ1-1 gives the full variable domain: KAGVTQTPRYLIKTRGQQVTLSCSPISGHRSVSWYQQTPGQGLQFLFEYFSETQRNKGNFPGRFSGRQFSNSRSEMNVSTLELGDSALYLCASSLGTTVNTEAFFGQGTRLTVV.

V gene TRBV12-3 or TRBV12-4 combines with J gene TRBJ2-6, with D maybe TRBD2 (5 bases). Trimming pared 3 bases from V and 1 base from J, leaving 7 bases between. The CDR3 totals 15 residues. CDR3 coding DNA: TGTGCCAGCAGTTTCAGCGGTTCTGGGGCCAACGTCCTGACTTTC. Translating it yields CASSFSGSGANVLTF.

The V gene is TRBV12-3 or TRBV12-4, the J gene TRBJ2-7; the D is unclear. The V end lost 3 bases, the J end lost 3 bases, and 6 bases lay between the germline ends. The CDR3 is 12 residues long. Here the CDR3 reads CASSLGHYEQYF. The CDR3 region has the DNA TGTGCCAGCAGTTTGGGTCACTACGAGCAGTACTTC.

The chain couples TRBV7-2 to TRBJ1-1, with D possibly matching TRBD1 (6 bases). The CDR3 covers 14 residues. V was trimmed by 4 bases and J by 5 bases, leaving 14 bases between them. Germline CDR1 and CDR2: SGHTA and FQGNSA. CDR3 DNA sequence: TGTGCCAGCAGCTATCAAAGGGGGGAGACTGAAGCTTTCTTT. Residues: CASSYQRGETEAFF.

V is TRBV20-1 and J is TRBJ1-4; possible D gene TRBD1, 5 bases. CDR1 and CDR2 from the germline V gene are DFQATT and SNEGSKA (reference sequence). There are 13 residues in the CDR3. Trimming removed 5 bases from V and 7 bases from J, with 14 bases in between. The CDR3 nucleotides are TGCAGTGCTGGGGACTCTCGAGGTGAAAAACTGTTTTTT. This translates into CSAGDSRGEKLFF.

This chain joins TRBV20-1 and TRBJ2-3; D gene uncertain. Germline-derived CDR1 and CDR2 are DFQATT and SNEGSKA (reference sequence). Trimming took 0 bases from V and 3 from J, leaving 7 bases between them. The CDR3 is 13 amino acids. Here the CDR3 reads CSAREAVTDTQYF. The CDR3 nucleotides read TGCAGTGCTAGAGAGGCGGTAACAGATACGCAGTATTTT.

The sample holds a few counts of this clonotype. The chain recombines TRBV10-3 with TRBJ2-2; D perhaps matches TRBD1 (6 bases). Per the germline V gene, CDR1 is ENHRY and CDR2 is SYGVKD. The CDR3 totals 14 residues. The V end lost 9 bases, the J end lost 6 bases, and 17 bases lay between the germline ends. CDR3 sequence: CAIEERTGSGELFF. The CDR3 nucleotides are TGTGCCATAGAAGAGAGAACAGGGTCCGGGGAGCTGTTTTTT.

This clonotype has just a few counts. The CDR3 loop reads CASSPGGDEAFF. The CDR3 DNA is TGTGCCAGCAGCCCGGGGGGGGATGAAGCTTTCTTT. This chain connects TRBV7-9 to TRBJ1-1, with D perhaps TRBD1 (5 bases). The V and J ends lost 5 bases and 7 bases respectively, with 11 bases between them. The CDR3 extends over 12 amino acids. Germline V gene lookup returns CDR1 SEHNR and CDR2 FQNEAQ (reference sequence).

The chain carries TRBV24-1 and TRBJ1-2; D is ambiguous. CDR1 and CDR2 from the germline V gene are KGHDR and SFDVKD. V was pared by 4 bases and J by 5 bases, with 10 bases between. CDR3 length: 13 amino acids. CDR3 sequence reads: CATSDQTAYGYTF. CDR3 in DNA: TGTGCCACCAGTGACCAGACGGCTTATGGCTACACCTTC.

The J gene is TRBJ1-4, the V gene TRBV19; no clear D gene. CDR3 length: 15 residues. CDR1 is LNHDA and CDR2 is SQIVND in the germline V gene (reference sequence). V was clipped by 5 bases and J by 0 bases, with 10 bases between them. The CDR3 loop is CASSSEVATNEKLFF. The CDR3 coding sequence is TGTGCCAGTAGTTCGGAGGTTGCAACTAATGAAAAACTGTTTTTT.

This clonotype appeared many times. This chain links TRBV12-3 or TRBV12-4 with TRBJ1-4, with D possibly matching TRBD1 (5 bases). CDR3 length: 11 amino acids. Trimming took 10 bases from V and 7 from J, leaving 10 bases between them. The chain's CDR3 is CATGRSEKLFF. DNA of the CDR3: TGTGCCACGGGGCGGAGTGAAAAACTGTTTTTT.